The clone carrying this T cell receptor beta chain has more than one count but fewer than ten. Assay used: immunoSEQ multiplex PCR; TCRdb lists only in-frame clones, some missing. The top ten hold more than 3% of the sample, which has 200,000 or so clones, around nine tenths seen once. The trim removed 3 bases at V and 4 bases at J, leaving 2 bases unmatched. The germline gives CDR1 LGHDT, CDR2 YNNKEL (reference sequence). This CDR3 is built from 14 residues. These data are taken from a study of blood T cell repertoires in COVID-19. This receptor was taken from a woman younger than 45 who had been exposed to COVID-19. J is TRBJ2-2 and V is TRBV3-1 (or the pseudogene TRBV3-2); 7 positions match TRBD1. Sequenced input: PBMCs or T cells enriched from blood (not recorded which). In DNA, the CDR3 is TGTGCCAGCAGCCATGGGACAGTCACCGGGGAGCTGTTTTTT. Its protein product is CASSHGTVTGELFF.